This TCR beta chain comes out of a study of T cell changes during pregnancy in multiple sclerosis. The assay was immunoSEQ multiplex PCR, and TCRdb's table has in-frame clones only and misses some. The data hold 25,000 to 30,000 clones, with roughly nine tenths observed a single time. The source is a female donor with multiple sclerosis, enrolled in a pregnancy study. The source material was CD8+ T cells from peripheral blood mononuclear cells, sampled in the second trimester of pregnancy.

The CDR3 DNA follows: TGTGCCAGCAGCGTAGAGAGTAGCGGGAAAGAGACCCAGTACTTC. Encoded protein: CASSVESSGKETQYF. This sequence joins TRBV9 and TRBJ2-5; the match to TRBD2 covers 8 bases. From germline, CDR1 is SGDLS and CDR2 YYNGEE. The CDR3 is 15 amino acids. Germline trimming cut 0 bases from V and 3 bases from J; bases unmatched to any gene: 4.